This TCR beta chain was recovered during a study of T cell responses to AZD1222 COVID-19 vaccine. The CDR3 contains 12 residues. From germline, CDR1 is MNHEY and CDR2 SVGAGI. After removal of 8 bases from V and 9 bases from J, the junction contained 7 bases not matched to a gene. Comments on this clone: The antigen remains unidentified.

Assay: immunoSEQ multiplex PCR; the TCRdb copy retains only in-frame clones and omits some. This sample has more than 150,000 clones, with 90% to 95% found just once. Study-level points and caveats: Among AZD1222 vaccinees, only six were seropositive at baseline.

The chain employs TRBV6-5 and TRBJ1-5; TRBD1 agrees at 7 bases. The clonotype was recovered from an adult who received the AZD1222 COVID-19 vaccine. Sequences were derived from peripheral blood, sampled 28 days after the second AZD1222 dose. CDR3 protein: CASDRDLGPQHF. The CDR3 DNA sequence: TGTGCCAGCGACAGGGACTTGGGGCCCCAGCATTTT.